Ten or more counts support the clone carrying this T cell receptor beta chain. Its antigen remains unknown. The source of the sample is a study of identical twins. Findings and limits, study-wide: While abundant cord blood beta clonotypes carried fewer insertions, memory repertoires showed no such pattern.

Unique molecular identifiers were present on the cDNA, and a universal primer site came from template switching. TCRdb passed the 5' RACE reads through MiXCR, listing each CDR3 protein once. The table includes roughly 230,000 distinct CDR3 sequences, about 8.9% detected once. The CDR3 has 14 residues. V was pared by 4 bases and J by 0 bases, with 13 bases between. Germline values: CDR1 SQVTM, CDR2 ANQGSEA. This sample was shared with a second study, whose subject was yellow fever vaccine responses in identical twins.

Sequencing input: CD8+ T cells sorted from blood. The chain couples TRBV29-1 to TRBJ2-7, with D hard to call. The receptor was isolated from a woman between 18 and 29 years old in good health. The CDR3 DNA sequence: TGCAGCGTTGTGAAGTGGAAAAGCTCCTACGAGCAGTACTTC. This sequence encodes CSVVKWKSSYEQYF.